A single sample gave rise to the 22 T cell receptor beta chains below, sequenced in a study of human T cells and chemical hapten exposure (dated by TCRdb to about 2021). The library was prepared using RACE. Sequencer: NextSeq 500. TCRdb reran the public reads through fastp at Q25 and MiXCR, keeping productive beta chains. Identical CDR3 protein sequences are pooled into one entry, listed with their most common genes and DNA. The sample data list about 190,000 distinct CDR3 sequences, and 24% of these were observed just once. The ten top clones hold 2.5% of the sample. Sample time point, as interpreted from the label and publication: patch test 3, about 24 weeks after DPC sensitization. This specimen's treatment or condition label, per the study, means: therapeutic diphenylcyclopropenone sensitization with weekly scalp DPC. The starting material was whole blood, obtained in connection with sensitization to the hapten diphenylcyclopropenone (DPC). Receptors were obtained from a woman in her forties with alopecia areata. Some clones in this sample may be carry-over from other donors' samples.

V usage is TRBV4-2 and J usage is TRBJ2-2; 7 bases map to TRBD1. Trimming removed 0 bases from V and 3 bases from J; junction bases left unmatched: 4. Germline V gives CDR1 LGHNA, CDR2 YNFKEQ. There are 16 residues in the CDR3. The CDR3 sequence is CASSQERGGDTGELFF. CDR3 sequence (DNA): TGTGCCAGCAGCCAAGAAAGAGGGGGCGACACCGGGGAGCTGTTTTTT.

The CDR3 sequence is CATWGGYSNQPQHF. In DNA form, the CDR3 reads TGTGCCACCTGGGGGGGATATAGCAATCAGCCCCAGCATTTT. The V call is TRBV28, the J call TRBJ1-5; D is possibly TRBD1 (5 bases). CDR3 length: 14 residues. The V gene lost 10 bases and the J gene lost 0 bases, with 13 bases spanning the gap. Germline CDR1 is MDHEN and CDR2 is SYDVKM.

This clonotype was counted only a few times. The chain employs TRBV6-2 or TRBV6-3 and TRBJ1-2, with 8 nucleotides matching TRBD1. This CDR3 contains 16 residues. The V gene's germline CDR1 is MNHEY and CDR2 SVGEGT. V was clipped by 10 bases and J by 2 bases; unmatched bases: 15. CDR3 amino acids: CATLTPRGQGNYGYTF. The CDR3 DNA reads as TGTGCCACCCTAACGCCCAGGGGGCAAGGGAACTATGGCTACACCTTC.

This chain joins TRBV6-6 and TRBJ1-1; no reliable D call. The CDR3 consists of 14 residues. Germline V gene data show CDR1 as MNHNY and CDR2 as SVGAGI (reference sequence). Trimming removed 0 bases at V and 0 bases at J, with 5 bases between. Here the CDR3 DNA reads TGTGCCAGCAGTTACTCAGCCATGAACACTGAAGCTTTCTTT. Translation gives CASSYSAMNTEAFF.

The rearrangement uses TRBV15 and TRBJ1-1; D gene uncertain. The CDR3 is 13 residues long. The V and J ends lost 1 base and 3 bases respectively, with 6 bases between them. The V gene's germline CDR1 is LNHNV and CDR2 YYDKDF (reference sequence). CDR3 region: CATSRAMDTEAFF. CDR3 nucleotide sequence: TGTGCCACCAGCAGAGCAATGGACACTGAAGCTTTCTTT.

This clonotype was detected only a few times. The chain recombines TRBV5-1 with TRBJ1-6; possibly TRBD1 for D (5 bases). Germline assignment: CDR1 SGHRS and CDR2 YFSETQ. CDR3 length: 16 residues. Trimming cost V 4 bases and J 6 bases, with 17 bases left between them. The CDR3 bases are TGCGCCAGCAGCAGCACGGGACGCCTGACTAATTCACCCCTCCACTTT. Its protein product is CASSSTGRLTNSPLHF.

This clonotype was observed a handful of times. The V call is TRBV7-2, the J call TRBJ2-7; tentatively, D is TRBD2 (6 bases). This CDR3 region has 14 residues. V shed 3 bases and J shed 4 bases, with 13 bases lying between them. CDR1 SGHTA and CDR2 FQGNSA come from the germline V gene. CDR3 bases: TGTGCCAGCAGCTTCGATAGCGGACTTTACGAGCAGTACTTC. It codes for CASSFDSGLYEQYF.

This chain links TRBV19 with TRBJ2-5; D is unclear. CDR1 is LNHDA and CDR2 is SQIVND in the germline V gene (reference sequence). CDR3 length equals 12 residues. V was trimmed by 8 bases and J by 4 bases, leaving 11 bases between them. The CDR3 sequence is CASGTKGETQYF. In DNA, the CDR3 is TGTGCCAGTGGAACGAAAGGAGAGACCCAGTACTTC.

The chain joins TRBV7-2 to TRBJ2-3; 14 bases are shared with TRBD2. The CDR3 has 16 residues. V lost 5 bases to trimming and J lost 4 bases; unmatched junction nucleotides: 5. Per germline, CDR1 SGHTA and CDR2 FQGNSA. The CDR3 loop is CASSLTSGRDADTQYF. The CDR3 DNA reads as TGTGCCAGCAGCCTGACTAGCGGGAGGGATGCAGATACGCAGTATTTT.

This rearrangement joins TRBV6-5 to TRBJ1-6; the D is unclear. Germline CDR1 reads MNHEY; CDR2 reads SVGAGI. V shed 0 bases and J shed 7 bases, with 10 bases lying between them. The CDR3 length is 15 residues. This CDR3 reads CASSYSAESNSPLHF. In nucleotides, the CDR3 is TGTGCCAGCAGTTACTCGGCAGAGTCGAATTCACCCCTCCACTTT.

Only a few counts were recorded for this clonotype. The chain is built from TRBV20-1 and TRBJ2-7, with 7 bases identical to TRBD1. In germline, CDR1 is DFQATT, CDR2 SNEGSKA (reference sequence). CDR3 length equals 13 residues. The junction had 2 bases not matched to a gene; V was cut back by 0 bases and J by 3 bases. CDR3 coding DNA: TGCAGTGCTAGAGAGACAGGGATCTACGAGCAGTACTTC. It codes for CSARETGIYEQYF.

This clonotype was counted many times. The chain combines TRBV9 with TRBJ2-1, with 11 bases identical to TRBD2. The V segment lost 3 bases and the J segment 5 bases; nucleotides outside the gene matches: 4. Looked up from germline, CDR1 is SGDLS and CDR2 is YYNGEE. The CDR3 is 15 residues long. The CDR3 DNA sequence: TGTGCCAGCAGCGCAGGGACTAGCGGTCACAATGAGCAGTTCTTC. This gives the protein CASSAGTSGHNEQFF.

In nucleotides, the CDR3 is TGTGCCAGCAGTTCCCGCTTGGGGACAGGGGATGAAAAACTGTTTTTT. Translating it yields CASSSRLGTGDEKLFF. The chain has TRBV6-5 and TRBJ1-4, with TRBD1 identical over 10 bases. Trimming cost V 4 bases and J 6 bases; bases outside gene matches: 8. The germline V gene encodes CDR1 MNHEY and CDR2 SVGAGI. The CDR3 extends over 16 amino acids.

The gene calls are TRBV20-1 and TRBJ2-7; D might be TRBD1 (6 bases). The germline CDR1 and CDR2 sequences are DFQATT and SNEGSKA (reference sequence). This CDR3 comprises 12 residues. Trimming took 3 bases from V and 7 from J, leaving 13 bases between them. CDR3 bases: TGCAGTGCTAGTAGGGGACACGTAGAGCAGTACTTC. Translation: CSASRGHVEQYF.

The rearrangement uses TRBV20-1 and TRBJ2-3; D remains ambiguous. The ends were cut back, 3 bases at V and 2 bases at J, with 6 bases in the middle. The CDR3 covers 12 residues. The germline CDR1 and CDR2 sequences are DFQATT and SNEGSKA (reference sequence). CDR3 coding DNA: TGCAGTGCTAGCCACTCCACAGATACGCAGTATTTT. Its protein product is CSASHSTDTQYF.

This clonotype was seen only a few times. This rearrangement joins TRBV20-1 to TRBJ1-4, with 7 bases lining up with TRBD1. The CDR3 runs 13 residues. V gave up 6 bases and J gave up 2 bases; unmatched junction bases: 3. The germline V gene has CDR1 DFQATT and CDR2 SNEGSKA (reference sequence). The CDR3 protein is CSAEGQTNEKLFF. CDR3 DNA sequence: TGCAGTGCCGAGGGACAGACTAATGAAAAACTGTTTTTT.

The V gene is TRBV6-5, the J gene TRBJ2-5; TRBD1 agrees at 8 bases. Per the germline V gene, CDR1 is MNHEY and CDR2 is SVGAGI. Trimming took 4 bases from V and 4 from J; bases not matched to a gene: 11. The CDR3 consists of 16 residues. CDR3 sequence reads: CASSFVAQGAGETQYF. The CDR3 DNA sequence: TGTGCCAGCAGTTTCGTAGCCCAGGGGGCTGGAGAGACCCAGTACTTC.

V and J are TRBV10-3 and TRBJ2-7; TRBD1 agrees at 8 bases. Per germline, CDR1 ENHRY and CDR2 SYGVKD. Trimming at V came to 6 bases and at J to 2 bases, leaving 3 bases not matched to a gene. The CDR3 runs 13 residues. The CDR3 DNA follows: TGTGCCATCAGCGACAGGGGCACCTACGAGCAGTACTTC. Amino acids: CAISDRGTYEQYF.

This clonotype has only a few counts. The chain carries TRBV4-3 and TRBJ1-4; no clear D gene. This CDR3 comprises 14 residues. The ends were cut back, 0 bases at V and 6 bases at J, with 8 bases in the middle. Germline loops: CDR1 LGHNA, CDR2 YSLEER. Written as DNA, the CDR3 is TGCGCCAGCAGCCAAGATCGACCCGATGAAAAACTGTTTTTT. This encodes CASSQDRPDEKLFF.

This sequence joins TRBV7-2 and TRBJ1-4; no reliable D call. The CDR3 is 13 residues long. The V end lost 4 bases, the J end lost 11 bases, and 14 bases lay between the germline ends. CDR1 is SGHTA and CDR2 is FQGNSA in the germline V gene. CDR3 region: CASSSDGLGKLFF. For the CDR3, the DNA is TGTGCCAGCAGCTCGGACGGTCTGGGGAAACTGTTTTTT.

This clonotype appeared a few times. The V call is TRBV12-3 or TRBV12-4, the J call TRBJ2-3, with 7 bases identical to TRBD1. Germline trimming cut 5 bases from V and 4 bases from J; bases unmatched to any gene: 6. The CDR3 is 14 residues long. CDR3 region: CASSTTGRADTQYF. CDR3 DNA sequence: TGTGCCAGCAGTACGACAGGGCGTGCAGATACGCAGTATTTT.

The table lists this clonotype with a few counts. The chain has TRBV20-1 and TRBJ2-7, with D maybe TRBD1 (6 bases). The germline CDR1 and CDR2 sequences are DFQATT and SNEGSKA (reference sequence). Deletions cut 4 bases from V and 2 bases from J, with 12 bases between. This CDR3 comprises 13 residues. The chain's CDR3 is CSATDRPPYEQYF. The CDR3 DNA follows: TGCAGTGCTACCGACAGGCCCCCCTACGAGCAGTACTTC.